A single sample is the source of the 21 T cell receptor beta chains below, sequenced in a study of blood T cell repertoires in COVID-19. Assay used: immunoSEQ multiplex PCR; TCRdb lists only in-frame clones, some missing. The repertoire consists of about 33,000 clones, with just over 85% occurring once and the leading ten covering roughly 6.3%. The sequencing sample was made of peripheral blood. These receptors were obtained from a human donor in a cohort sampled during active COVID-19.

V usage is TRBV25-1 and J usage is TRBJ1-6; tentative D call: TRBD1 (6 bases). V was shortened by 8 bases and J by 9 bases, with 14 bases between the two germline ends. Germline V CDR1 and CDR2: MGHDK, SYGVNS. The CDR3 has 13 amino acids. CDR3 bases: TGTGCCAGCCACAGGGTTAGGGGTTCACCCCTCCACTTT. This sequence encodes CASHRVRGSPLHF.

The V call is TRBV11-2, the J call TRBJ2-3; 8 nucleotides agree with TRBD2. Unmatched junction bases numbered 11, after V lost 8 bases and J lost 1 base. The V gene's germline CDR1 is SGHAT and CDR2 FQNNGV. This CDR3 is built from 16 residues. The CDR3 here is CASGGPSGSRTDTQYF. The CDR3 DNA follows: TGTGCCAGCGGGGGCCCAAGCGGGAGTCGCACAGATACGCAGTATTTT.

The rearrangement uses TRBV25-1 and TRBJ2-2; 7 bases align to TRBD2. Germline V gene sequence: CDR1 MGHDK, CDR2 SYGVNS. CDR3 length equals 15 residues. V shed 8 bases and J 0 bases; nucleotides not matched to a gene: 6. Here the CDR3 DNA reads TGTGCCAGCGCTAGCGGACCAGCGAACACCGGGGAGCTGTTTTTT. It translates to CASASGPANTGELFF.

V and J are TRBV5-1 and TRBJ2-3; TRBD1 aligns across 8 bases. V dropped 4 bases and J dropped 1; count of bases not matched to a gene: 8. The CDR3 contains 16 residues. Germline V gene lookup returns CDR1 SGHRS and CDR2 YFSETQ. This CDR3 reads CASSQFRGRGTDTQYF. The CDR3 region has the DNA TGCGCCAGCAGCCAATTCAGGGGGCGCGGCACAGATACGCAGTATTTT.

Concerning this clone itself: The sample has other DNA sequences that encode this CDR3 too. CDR3 sequence: CASSPGQGNQPQHF. The CDR3 nucleotides are TGTGCCAGCTCACCCGGACAGGGCAATCAGCCCCAGCATTTT. The chain joins TRBV18 to TRBJ1-5; 7 nucleotides align to TRBD1. Germline assignment: CDR1 KGHSH and CDR2 LQKENI. V trimming: 3 bases; J trimming: 2 bases; junction bases outside the gene matches: 1. The CDR3 consists of 14 residues. Looking up the rest from reference TRBV18 and TRBJ1-5 gives the full variable domain: NAGVMQNPRHLVRRRGQEARLRCSPMKGHSHVYWYRQLPEEGLKFMVYLQKENIIDESGMPKERFSAEFPKEGPSILRIQQVVRGDSAAYFCASSPGQGNQPQHFGDGTRLSIL.

In this sample, this clone turned up a few times. The J gene is TRBJ1-2, the V gene TRBV7-2, with 9 bases that match TRBD1. The V segment lost 5 bases and the J segment 6 bases; nucleotides outside the gene matches: 10. Germline V gives CDR1 SGHTA, CDR2 FQGNSA. The CDR3 sequence is 15 residues long. CDR3: CASSPNGGQGNGYTF. Written as DNA, the CDR3 is TGTGCCAGCAGCCCCAATGGAGGACAGGGGAATGGCTACACCTTC.

V and J are TRBV5-4 and TRBJ2-7; 11 bases align to TRBD1. V was pared by 3 bases and J by 4 bases, with 3 bases of the junction left unmatched. The CDR3 covers 14 residues. The germline gives CDR1 SGHNT, CDR2 YYREEE (reference sequence). The CDR3 nucleotides read TGTGCCAGCAGCTCTGGACAGGGGGCGTACGAGCAGTACTTC. Its translation: CASSSGQGAYEQYF. Full variable domain (rest looked up from reference TRBV5-4 and TRBJ2-7): ETGVTQSPTHLIKTRGQQVTLRCSSQSGHNTVSWYQQALGQGPQFIFQYYREEENGRGNFPPRFSGLQFPNYSSELNVNALELDDSALYLCASSSGQGAYEQYFGPGTRLTVT.

The chain joins TRBV11-2 to TRBJ2-1; TRBD1 matches 9 bases. The CDR3 extends over 17 amino acids. Germline V gene lookup returns CDR1 SGHAT and CDR2 FQNNGV. V gave up 1 base and J gave up 3 bases; unmatched junction bases: 7. CDR3 in amino acids: CASSLGGTGGFYNEQFF. The CDR3 DNA reads as TGTGCCAGCAGCTTAGGTGGCACAGGGGGCTTCTACAATGAGCAGTTCTTC.

The V call is TRBV4-1, the J call TRBJ2-5, with 12 positions matching TRBD2. This CDR3 contains 17 residues. CDR1 and CDR2 (germline): MGHRA, YSYEKL. The V gene end was trimmed by 3 bases and the J gene end by 5 bases; junction bases not matched to a gene: 10. CDR3 region: CASSQTQTSGGGETQYF. The CDR3 nucleotides read TGCGCCAGCAGCCAGACTCAGACTAGCGGGGGCGGGGAGACCCAGTACTTC.

The rearrangement uses TRBV15 and TRBJ2-7; 8 bases line up with TRBD1. The CDR3 length is 16 residues. The germline gives CDR1 LNHNV, CDR2 YYDKDF (reference sequence). V shed 2 bases and J 0 bases; nucleotides not matched to a gene: 6. The CDR3 loop is CATSRLRTGSSYEQYF. In nucleotides, the CDR3 is TGTGCCACCAGCAGACTTCGGACAGGGAGCTCCTACGAGCAGTACTTC.

The V call is TRBV4-1, the J call TRBJ2-3; D perhaps matches TRBD2 (6 bases). The V end lost 4 bases, the J end lost 1 base, and 15 bases lay between the germline ends. Germline loops: CDR1 MGHRA, CDR2 YSYEKL. CDR3 length: 16 amino acids. CDR3 in amino acids: CASSPRLDGGTDTQYF. The CDR3 bases are TGCGCCAGCAGCCCGCGACTAGACGGAGGCACAGATACGCAGTATTTT.

CDR3: CATSNGGWVNQPQHF. CDR3 in DNA: TGTGCCACCAGCAACGGGGGGTGGGTCAATCAGCCCCAGCATTTT. This sequence joins TRBV15 and TRBJ1-5, with D perhaps TRBD1 (5 bases). Trimming removed 4 bases at V and 3 bases at J, with 13 bases between. The CDR3 covers 15 residues. CDR1 is LNHNV and CDR2 is YYDKDF in the germline V gene (reference sequence).

This clone was seen just once. The chain has TRBV11-3 and TRBJ2-1; 10 positions match TRBD2. Germline CDR1 SGHNT, CDR2 YENEEA. CDR3 size: 16 residues. The junction had 14 bases not matched to a gene; V was cut back by 8 bases and J by 7 bases. The CDR3, as DNA: TGTGCCAGCGGGAGAGGGGGAACTAGCGGGAAGAATGAGCAGTTCTTC. Translation gives CASGRGGTSGKNEQFF.

This clone came up a few times. CDR3 residues: CASSAGLAGPGAGDTQYF. In DNA, the CDR3 is TGTGCCAGCAGCGCTGGACTAGCGGGCCCCGGCGCGGGAGATACGCAGTATTTT. This rearrangement joins TRBV9 to TRBJ2-3; the match to TRBD2 covers 11 bases. This CDR3 is 18 amino acids long. Per the germline V gene, CDR1 is SGDLS and CDR2 is YYNGEE. The V gene end was trimmed by 3 bases and the J gene end by 5 bases; junction bases not matched to a gene: 14.

Only one count was recorded for this clone. The chain uses TRBV4-2 and TRBJ2-2; 7 bases are shared with TRBD2. Unmatched junction bases numbered 18, after V lost 2 bases and J lost 3 bases. Germline CDR1 and CDR2: LGHNA and YNFKEQ. The CDR3 extends over 20 amino acids. CDR3 sequence reads: CASSQRADWEGGRHTGELFF. CDR3 DNA sequence: TGTGCCAGCAGCCAACGCGCGGACTGGGAGGGAGGGAGGCACACCGGGGAGCTGTTTTTT.

The chain links TRBV24-1 to TRBJ2-3; TRBD2 is a possible D gene (7 bases). V lost 4 bases to trimming and J lost 5 bases, with 24 bases between them. The germline CDR1 and CDR2 sequences are KGHDR and SFDVKD. CDR3 length: 18 residues. The CDR3 sequence: CATSDPLGAGASKDTQYF. As DNA, the CDR3 is TGTGCCACCAGTGACCCCCTGGGGGCGGGGGCATCAAAAGATACGCAGTATTTT.

The chain combines TRBV13 with TRBJ2-1; the match to TRBD1 covers 9 bases. The V segment lost 5 bases and the J segment 6 bases; nucleotides outside the gene matches: 2. The CDR3 sequence is 13 residues long. CDR1 is PRHDT and CDR2 is FYEKMQ in the germline V gene (reference sequence). CDR3 loop: CASSRGQGNEQFF. The DNA of the CDR3 is TGTGCCAGCAGCCGGGGACAGGGCAATGAGCAGTTCTTC.

The V and J genes are TRBV11-2 and TRBJ1-1, with D possibly matching TRBD1 (5 bases). CDR1 is SGHAT, CDR2 FQNNGV, per germline. The V end was cut by 4 bases, the J end by 5 bases, with 14 bases between. The CDR3 runs 14 residues. The CDR3 protein is CASSSLRGGTEAFF. In nucleotides, the CDR3 is TGTGCCAGCAGCTCCCTACGGGGGGGTACTGAAGCTTTCTTT.

The chain links TRBV6-5 to TRBJ2-3; D is perhaps TRBD2 (6 bases). The V and J ends lost 7 bases and 2 bases respectively, with 13 bases between them. Germline V lookup: CDR1 MNHEY, CDR2 SVGAGI. This CDR3 comprises 14 residues. The CDR3 DNA reads TGTGCCAGCACCGGAGGGGATGACACAGATACGCAGTATTTT. Translated: CASTGGDDTDTQYF.

The genes are TRBV20-1 and TRBJ2-3; 9 nucleotides line up with TRBD2. The CDR3 has 15 amino acids. The V segment lost 3 bases and the J segment 9 bases; nucleotides outside the gene matches: 13. The germline V gene has CDR1 DFQATT and CDR2 SNEGSKA (reference sequence). CDR3: CSASRIFGREGTQYF. The CDR3 DNA reads TGCAGTGCTAGTCGTATATTCGGGCGGGAGGGGACGCAGTATTTT.

This clone was observed a single time. V usage is TRBV2 and J usage is TRBJ2-2; 7 bases are a match to TRBD1. The CDR3 contains 14 residues. Germline-derived CDR1 and CDR2 are SNHLY and FYNNEI. J lost 0 bases, V lost 11 bases, and 6 bases had no gene match. CDR3 in DNA: TGTGCCGGAAAACAGGGGACGAACACCGGGGAGCTGTTTTTT. The encoded protein is CAGKQGTNTGELFF.